Listed below are T cell receptor beta chains from one sample, sequenced in a study of tumor and adjacent non-tumor tissue in lung cancer. One entry per CDR3 protein, called by TCRdb with MiXCR from the multiplex PCR reads. This table has 98,000 or so distinct CDR3 sequences, 80% appearing once. Sequencing was carried out using distant non-tumor lung tissue. The receptors stem from a man aged 55 to 70 with small cell lung cancer. Both conserved end residues are part of each CDR3. A D gene is named only where the DNA matches it firmly. Expanded clones are given a class, and other clones once, few, many or no size at all.

>TRBJ2-2|TRBD1|TRBV6-1|-
CASSGQVTYSGGELFF
TGTGCCAGCAGCGGACAGGTCACTTATAGTGGCGGGGAGCTGTTTTTT
>TRBJ2-1|TRBD2|TRBV11-1|few
CTSSPELRTSGSGNEQFF
TGTACCAGCAGCCCAGAATTGAGGACTAGCGGGAGTGGTAATGAGCAGTTCTTC
>TRBJ1-1|-|TRBV12-3/TRBV12-4|-
CVSSPLGAEAFF
TGTGTCAGCAGTCCCCTTGGGGCTGAAGCTTTCTTT
>TRBJ2-3|TRBD1|TRBV28|-
CASSRGQGLHTDTQYF
TGTGCCAGCAGCCGAGGACAGGGTCTACACACAGATACGCAGTATTTT
>TRBJ2-1|-|TRBV4-1|-
CASSHDVGASYNEQFF
TGCGCCAGCAGCCATGACGTGGGAGCATCCTACAATGAGCAGTTCTTC
>TRBJ2-7|-|TRBV12-3/TRBV12-4|-
CATSLVSIYEQYF
TGTGCCACCAGTTTAGTAAGCATCTACGAGCAGTACTTC
>TRBJ2-1|-|TRBV12-3/TRBV12-4|-
CASSRTNGNHNEQFF
TGTGCCAGCAGCCGCACTAACGGGAATCACAATGAGCAGTTCTTC
>TRBJ2-5|TRBD2|TRBV4-2|-
CASSLGTSGQETHYF
TGTGCCAGTAGCCTAGGGACTAGCGGACAAGAGACCCACTACTTC
>TRBJ2-1|-|TRBV12-3/TRBV12-4|-
CAGSLRLERSNEQFF
TGTGCCGGCAGTCTACGACTAGAACGGTCAAACGAGCAGTTCTTC
>TRBJ2-1|TRBD2|TRBV4-1|-
CASRHGSTSGLYDEQFF
TGTGCCAGCAGGCATGGATCTACTAGCGGCCTATACGATGAGCAGTTCTTC
>TRBJ2-1|-|TRBV11-2|-
CASSFGSAANEQFF
TGTGCCAGCAGCTTTGGCAGTGCCGCCAATGAGCAGTTCTTC
>TRBJ2-3|-|TRBV4-2|-
CTSTQVQEGGWTDTQYF
TGTACCAGCACCCAAGTTCAAGAGGGTGGGTGGACAGATACGCAGTATTTT
>TRBJ1-1|TRBD1|TRBV12-3/TRBV12-4|-
CVSSYIQGKDTEAFF
TGTGTCAGCAGCTATATACAGGGGAAAGACACTGAAGCTTTCTTT
>TRBJ2-5|-|TRBV12-3/TRBV12-4|-
CTSGLSVETQYF
TGTACCAGCGGTTTATCGGTAGAGACCCAGTACTTC
>TRBJ2-5|-|TRBV20-1|many
CSALTSGETQYF
TGCAGTGCGCTGACTAGTGGAGAGACCCAGTACTTC
>TRBJ1-3|-|TRBV12-3/TRBV12-4|-
CASSLRGWGNTIYF
TGTGCCAGCAGTTTGCGGGGTTGGGGAAACACTATATATTTT
>TRBJ1-1|-|TRBV5-1|once
CASSLVQGMNTEVFF
TGCGCCAGCAGCTTGGTACAGGGAATGAATACTGAAGTTTTCTTT
>TRBJ2-7|-|TRBV7-9|-
CASGSLDSYEQYF
TGTGCCAGCGGCTCCTTAGACAGTTACGAGCAGTACTTC
>TRBJ2-4|TRBD2|TRBV7-9|-
CASSTGSGSEKNIQYF
TGTGCCAGCAGCACAGGGAGCGGGAGCGAGAAAAACATTCAGTACTTC
>TRBJ2-1|-|TRBV6-5|-
CASSYSGRVGNKQFF
TGCGCCAGCAGTTACTCTGGGAGAGTGGGTAATAAGCAGTTCTTC
>TRBJ2-5|TRBD2|TRBV5-1|few
CASSLGEGRQETQYF
TGCGCCAGCAGCCTAGGGGAGGGACGTCAAGAGACCCAGTACTTC
>TRBJ2-2|-|TRBV11-3|-
CASSLQASNTELFF
TGTGCCAGCAGCTTACAGGCTTCGAATACCGAGCTGTTTTTT
>TRBJ2-5|TRBD2|TRBV6-1|-
CANSWGGDQETQYF
TGTGCCAACTCCTGGGGGGGAGACCAAGAGACCCAGTACTTC
>TRBJ2-1|-|TRBV12-3/TRBV12-4|-
CVSSLGLYNKQFF
TGTGTCAGCAGTTTAGGTCTCTACAATAAGCAGTTCTTC
>TRBJ2-7|TRBD1|TRBV4-1|-
CASSSCLTGTYEQYF
TGCGCCAGCAGCTCTTGCCTGACAGGGACCTACGAGCAGTACTTC
>TRBJ2-7|-|TRBV29-1|-
CSDRGQPYEQYF
TGCAGCGACCGCGGCCAACCCTACGAGCAGTATTTC
>TRBJ2-3|-|TRBV4-1|once
CASSQDPPGGPDRQYF
TGCGCCAGCAGCCAAGATCCGCCCGGGGGGCCCGATAGGCAATATTTT
>TRBJ2-7|-|TRBV4-1|-
CASSFDRLYEEYF
TGTGCCAGCAGTTTCGACAGACTATACGAGGAGTACTTC
>TRBJ2-2|-|TRBV5-1|many
CASSVFAASNTGELFF
TGCGCCAGCAGCGTTTTTGCGGCATCGAACACCGGGGAGCTGTTTTTT
>TRBJ2-7|-|TRBV4-2|-
CASRQKGRKQYF
TGTGCCAGCCGCCAAAAAGGTAGGAAGCAGTACTTC
>TRBJ2-1|-|TRBV12-3/TRBV12-4|-
CASSYSRRKYEQFF
TGTGCCAGCAGTTACAGTAGGAGAAAGTATGAGCAGTTCTTC
>TRBJ2-2|-|TRBV5-4|-
CASSLGRVNIGELFF
TGTGCCAGCAGCTTGGGACGCGTGAACATCGGGGAGCTGTTTTTT
>TRBJ2-3|-|TRBV12-3/TRBV12-4|-
CANSLIDTRYF
TGTGCCAACAGTTTAATAGATACGCGGTATTTT
>TRBJ1-1|-|TRBV6-1|-
CANNEKGGRTETFF
TGTGCCAACAATGAAAAGGGGGGAAGGACTGAAACTTTCTTT
>TRBJ2-3|TRBD1|TRBV12-3/TRBV12-4|medium-sized
CASSQDRGTQYF
TGTGCCAGCAGTCAGGACAGGGGTACGCAGTATTTT
>TRBJ2-3|TRBD1|TRBV12-3/TRBV12-4|-
CAISLGGPGIRNTQYF
TGTGCCATCAGTTTAGGGGGCCCCGGGATTCGGAATACGCAATATTTT
>TRBJ2-1|-|TRBV29-1|once
CRVDDLGRPEQFF
TGCCGCGTTGATGATCTTGGGAGGCCGGAGCAGTTCTTC
>TRBJ2-7|-|TRBV6-5|-
CATSRHPSSGDSDEQYF
TGTGCTACGAGTCGCCATCCCTCCTCGGGGGACAGTGACGAGCAGTACTTC
>TRBJ2-2|-|TRBV6-1|-
CASVRYNGEVFF
TGTGCCAGCGTGAGATACAACGGGGAAGTGTTTTTT
>TRBJ2-7|TRBD1|TRBV6-6|-
CASSYSQDRAMEQYF
TGTGCTAGTAGTTACTCTCAGGACAGGGCCATGGAGCAGTACTTC
>TRBJ1-1|-|TRBV5-4|-
CDSSIYRVGAEAFF
TGTGACAGCAGCATATACAGGGTAGGCGCTGAAGCTTTCTTT
>TRBJ2-2|-|TRBV7-3|many
CASTSTNTGELFF
TGTGCCAGCACCTCGACGAACACCGGGGAGCTGTTTTTT